The 6 T cell receptor beta chains below were found in one sample sequenced in a study of regulatory T cells in long-lasting Graves disease. Stated time point: newly diagnosed GD, antithyroid drugs for less than 3 months. The TCR library was made from RNA extracted from PBMCs. Construction of TCR beta libraries relied on iRepertoire HTBI primers and on Arm-PCR targeting CDR3 regions. TCRdb redid the calling of the multiplex PCR reads with MiXCR, one entry per CDR3 protein. The sample carries 560,000 or so distinct CDR3 sequences, about 16% recorded once. These data also featured in a second study, about T cells in Graves' hyperthyroidism and ophthalmopathy.

The source material was peripheral blood mononuclear cells (PBMCs), sampled at new diagnosis, from a patient treated with antithyroid drugs. The receptors here all came from a man aged 18 to 35 with Graves disease.

This clonotype occurred many times. The chain joins TRBV11-3 to TRBJ2-3; no clear D. The germline gives CDR1 SGHNT, CDR2 YENEEA. V was cut by 2 bases and J by 5 bases, with 8 bases left in between. This CDR3 comprises 13 residues. DNA of the CDR3: TGTGCCAGCAGCTTAACTCCAAAAGATACGCAGTATTTT. Encoded protein: CASSLTPKDTQYF.

Many counts were recorded for this clonotype. V and J are TRBV6-1 and TRBJ1-3, with 9 nucleotides matching TRBD1. Germline assignment: CDR1 MNHNS and CDR2 SASEGT. The V gene end was trimmed by 8 bases and the J gene end by 4 bases; junction bases not matched to a gene: 6. CDR3 length: 14 amino acids. DNA of the CDR3: TGTGCCAGCGTAACAGGGGGCGCAGGAAACACCATATATTTT. This sequence encodes CASVTGGAGNTIYF.

The chain employs TRBV29-1 and TRBJ1-2; tentative D call: TRBD1 (5 bases). V lost 0 bases and J 4 bases, leaving 15 bases between the germline ends. The CDR3 runs to 15 residues. CDR1 SQVTM and CDR2 ANQGSEA come from the germline V gene. In nucleotides, the CDR3 is TGCAGCGTTGAAGATCTGGAGGGGAAACCCTATGGCTACACCTTC. Protein sequence: CSVEDLEGKPYGYTF.

This clonotype was seen repeatedly, ten times or more. The rearrangement links TRBV20-1 to TRBJ2-7; 8 bases match TRBD1. CDR1 DFQATT and CDR2 SNEGSKA come from the germline V gene (reference sequence). CDR3 length equals 12 residues. CDR3 loop: CSVVTGGYEQYF. CDR3 sequence (DNA): TGCAGCGTTGTAACAGGGGGATACGAGCAGTACTTC.

This rearrangement joins TRBV29-1 to TRBJ2-1, with TRBD2 matching over 7 bases. CDR3 length equals 14 residues. V shed 2 bases and J 1 base; nucleotides not matched to a gene: 2. From germline, CDR1 is SQVTM and CDR2 ANQGSEA. CDR3 residues: CSVEWGGSYNEQFF. Here the CDR3 DNA reads TGCAGCGTTGAATGGGGGGGATCCTACAATGAGCAGTTCTTC.

The chain links TRBV27 to TRBJ2-7; D might be TRBD1 or TRBD2, each matching 5 bases. This CDR3 region has 15 residues. Trimming pared 0 bases from V and 2 bases from J, leaving 11 bases between. Germline CDR1 and CDR2: MNHEY and SMNVEV (reference sequence). CDR3 coding DNA: TGTGCCAGCAGTTTATCGATCGGGGCCGCCTACGAGCAGTACTTC. It translates to CASSLSIGAAYEQYF.